This T cell receptor (beta chain) is from a study of regulatory T cells in long-lasting Graves disease. Overall study: New Graves' disease cases had less than 3 months of antithyroid drugs.

The germline CDR1 and CDR2 sequences are MNHNS and SASEGT. The length of the CDR3 is 15 residues. After removal of 4 bases from V and 0 bases from J, the junction contained 4 bases not matched to a gene. As to time point: newly diagnosed GD, antithyroid drugs for less than 3 months. Preparation of the TCR library used RNA extracted from PBMCs. Construction of TCR beta libraries relied on iRepertoire HTBI primers and on Arm-PCR targeting CDR3 regions. TCRdb re-derived calls from the multiplex PCR reads in MiXCR, one entry per CDR3 protein. The repertoire holds about 240,000 distinct CDR3 sequences, with around 20% as singletons.

The chain recombines TRBV6-1 with TRBJ2-3; 7 bases match TRBD2. The material was peripheral blood mononuclear cells (PBMCs), obtained at new diagnosis, from a patient treated with antithyroid drugs. This receptor was identified in a female donor with Graves disease. In DNA, the CDR3 is TGTGCCAGCAGTGGGGGGGGGACCAGCACAGATACGCAGTATTTT. It translates to CASSGGGTSTDTQYF.